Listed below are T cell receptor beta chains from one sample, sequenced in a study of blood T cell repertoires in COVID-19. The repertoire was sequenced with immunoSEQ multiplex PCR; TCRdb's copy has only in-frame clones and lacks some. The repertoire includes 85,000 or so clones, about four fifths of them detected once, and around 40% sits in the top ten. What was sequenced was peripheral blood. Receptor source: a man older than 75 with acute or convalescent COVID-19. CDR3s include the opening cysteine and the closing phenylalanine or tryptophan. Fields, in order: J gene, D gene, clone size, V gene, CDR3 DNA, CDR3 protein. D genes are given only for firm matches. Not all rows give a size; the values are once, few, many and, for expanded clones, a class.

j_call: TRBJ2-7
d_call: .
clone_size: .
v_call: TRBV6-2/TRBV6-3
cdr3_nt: TGTGCCAGCAGCGGTGGACTATTCAGCTCCTACGAGCAGTACTTC
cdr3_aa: CASSGGLFSSYEQYF

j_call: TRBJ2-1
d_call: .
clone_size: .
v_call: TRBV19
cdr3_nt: TGTGCCAGTAGTATTACGCGGAGCTCCTACAATGAGCAGTTCTTC
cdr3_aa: CASSITRSSYNEQFF

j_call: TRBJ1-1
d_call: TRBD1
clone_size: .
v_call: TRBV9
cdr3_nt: TGTGCCAGCAGCGCTACCCCGGGACAGGGAACTGAAGCTTTCTTT
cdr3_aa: CASSATPGQGTEAFF

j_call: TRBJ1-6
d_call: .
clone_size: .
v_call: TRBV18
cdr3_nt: TGTGCCACTACTGGCGCGGGGGCCTATAATTCACCCCTCCACTTT
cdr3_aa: CATTGAGAYNSPLHF

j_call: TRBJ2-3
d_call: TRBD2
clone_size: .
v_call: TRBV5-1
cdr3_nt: TGCGCCAGCAGCTTGGATTCTAGCGGGAGAACAGATACGCAGTATTTT
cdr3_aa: CASSLDSSGRTDTQYF

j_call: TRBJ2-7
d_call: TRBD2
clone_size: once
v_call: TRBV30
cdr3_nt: TGTGCCTGGAGTGTAAGGGCTAGCGGGAATCGAGGGGAGCAGTACTTC
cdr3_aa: CAWSVRASGNRGEQYF

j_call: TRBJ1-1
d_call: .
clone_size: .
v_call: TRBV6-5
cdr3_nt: TGTGCCAGCAGTTACACCGGGGGGACTGAAGCTTTCTTT
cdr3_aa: CASSYTGGTEAFF

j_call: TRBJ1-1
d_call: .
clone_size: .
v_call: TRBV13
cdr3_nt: TGTGCCAGCAGCCGAAGGGGTACGGGCACTGAAGCTTTCTTT
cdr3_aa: CASSRRGTGTEAFF

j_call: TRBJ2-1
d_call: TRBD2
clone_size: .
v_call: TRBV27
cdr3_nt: TGTGCCAGTAGACTAGCGGGAGGGTCCTACAATGAGCAGTTCTTC
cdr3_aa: CASRLAGGSYNEQFF

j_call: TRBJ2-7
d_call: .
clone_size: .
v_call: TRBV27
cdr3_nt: TGTGCCAGCCGGGGTCCTACCTACGAGCAGTACTTC
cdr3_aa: CASRGPTYEQYF

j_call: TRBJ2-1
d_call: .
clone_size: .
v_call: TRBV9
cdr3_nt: TGTGCCAGCAGCGTAGCTACTTTCGGGAGCGAGCAGTTCTTC
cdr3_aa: CASSVATFGSEQFF

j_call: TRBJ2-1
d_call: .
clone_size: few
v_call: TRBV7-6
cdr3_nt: TGTGCCAGCAGCTTAGTCGGAGCGGGCTCCTACAATGAGCAGTTCTTC
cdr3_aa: CASSLVGAGSYNEQFF

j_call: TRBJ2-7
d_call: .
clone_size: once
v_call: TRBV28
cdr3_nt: TGTGCCAGCAGGACGTATAGGGAGTACGAGCAGTACTTC
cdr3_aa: CASRTYREYEQYF

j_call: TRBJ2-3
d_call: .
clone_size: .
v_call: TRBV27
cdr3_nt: TGTGCCAGCAGTTCTTTGTCTAGAGTCACAGATACGCAGTATTTT
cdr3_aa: CASSSLSRVTDTQYF

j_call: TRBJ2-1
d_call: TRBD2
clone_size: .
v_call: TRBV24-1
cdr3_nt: TGTGCCACCAGTGACAGAGGGGAGCGGGAGGGTTTGTATGAGCAGTTCTTC
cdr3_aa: CATSDRGEREGLYEQFF

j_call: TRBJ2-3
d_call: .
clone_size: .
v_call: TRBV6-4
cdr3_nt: TGTGCCAGCAGGGAGAACCAAGCAGATACGCAGTATTTT
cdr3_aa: CASRENQADTQYF